Below are 26 T cell receptor beta chains sequenced from a single sample in a study of blood T cell repertoires in COVID-19. TCRdb keeps only in-frame clones here, not all; method: immunoSEQ multiplex PCR. The data hold 200,000 to 250,000 clones, with roughly 76% observed a single time. Sequencing was done on a sample of peripheral blood. The origin of the receptors is a woman at least 80 years old with COVID-19, enrolled during active disease.

The chain is built from TRBV6-6 and TRBJ2-7; 14 positions match TRBD2. There are 15 residues in the CDR3. Per germline, CDR1 MNHNY and CDR2 SVGAGI (reference sequence). Trimming took 6 bases from V and 5 from J; bases not matched to a gene: 6. As DNA, the CDR3 is TGTGCCAGCAGAAGAACGGGACTAGCGGGAGACGAGCAGTACTTC. Translated, it gives CASRRTGLAGDEQYF.

The V and J genes are TRBV4-2 and TRBJ2-3; D remains ambiguous. The CDR3 is made up of 14 amino acids. V shed 0 bases and J shed 0 bases, with 4 bases lying between them. Germline V lookup: CDR1 LGHNA, CDR2 YNFKEQ. The CDR3 DNA is TGTGCCAGCAGCCAAGATCTCAGCACAGATACGCAGTATTTT. Translation: CASSQDLSTDTQYF.

This clone was picked up one time. V usage is TRBV20-1 and J usage is TRBJ1-1; no firm D call. Trimming shortened V by 3 bases and J by 1 base, and 6 bases separated the two germline ends. CDR1 is DFQATT and CDR2 is SNEGSKA in the germline V gene (reference sequence). The CDR3 consists of 12 residues. The CDR3 loop is CSASRGNTEAFF. The CDR3, as DNA: TGCAGTGCTAGTCGGGGGAACACTGAAGCTTTCTTT.

This clone was counted only a few times. The chain has TRBV28 and TRBJ1-5, with D possibly TRBD1 on 6 matching bases. V shed 4 bases and J shed 6 bases, with 16 bases lying between them. Germline assignment: CDR1 MDHEN and CDR2 SYDVKM. This CDR3 has 15 amino acids. The DNA of the CDR3 is TGTGCCAGCAGTTGGGGGTGGGGGGGCAGTCAGCCCCAGCATTTT. It yields the protein CASSWGWGGSQPQHF.

The V call is TRBV3-1 (or the pseudogene TRBV3-2), the J call TRBJ2-1; 11 bases align to TRBD2. Trimming at V came to 4 bases and at J to 2 bases, leaving 4 bases not matched to a gene. Germline V CDR1 and CDR2: LGHDT, YNNKEL (reference sequence). The length of the CDR3 is 16 residues. CDR3 amino acids: CASSPPTSGAYNEQFF. The DNA for the CDR3 is TGTGCCAGCAGCCCCCCGACTAGCGGGGCCTACAATGAGCAGTTCTTC.

The genes are TRBV3-1 (or the pseudogene TRBV3-2) and TRBJ1-2; TRBD1 might be the D (5 bases). Trimming shortened V by 4 bases and J by 8 bases, and 14 bases separated the two germline ends. This CDR3 is built from 13 residues. The germline V gene has CDR1 LGHDT and CDR2 YNNKEL (reference sequence). Here the CDR3 DNA reads TGTGCCAGCAGCCTCCCCGGGGGGGTCGGCTACACCTTC. As protein: CASSLPGGVGYTF.

For the CDR3, the DNA is TGTGCCAGCTCACGCCCCGGGACACAACAAGAGACCCAGTACTTC. Protein product: CASSRPGTQQETQYF. V gene TRBV18 combines with J gene TRBJ2-5; the D gene is possibly TRBD1 (6 bases). V was trimmed by 4 bases and J by 2 bases, leaving 14 bases between them. CDR3 length equals 15 residues. Germline V lookup: CDR1 KGHSH, CDR2 LQKENI.

The CDR3 DNA reads TGTGCCAGCAGGTTGACAGGACCCACTGAAGCTTTCTTT. It codes for CASRLTGPTEAFF. The rearrangement joins TRBV7-8 to TRBJ1-1; possible D gene TRBD1, 6 bases. The CDR3 has 13 residues. With 6 bases removed from V and 4 bases from J, the gap between germline ends came to 12 bases. CDR1 and CDR2 from the germline V gene are SGHVS and FQNEAQ.

This clone was picked up one time. This rearrangement joins TRBV13 to TRBJ1-6; perhaps TRBD1 as D (6 bases). Trimming took off 5 bases at V and 7 bases at J, with 9 bases between the two ends. The CDR3 is made up of 13 amino acids. The germline V gene has CDR1 PRHDT and CDR2 FYEKMQ (reference sequence). CDR3 coding DNA: TGTGCCAGCAGCCAAGACAGGAATTCACCCCTCCACTTT. This sequence encodes CASSQDRNSPLHF.

The rearrangement joins TRBV19 to TRBJ1-2, with D perhaps matching TRBD1 (6 bases). Germline V CDR1 and CDR2: LNHDA, SQIVND (reference sequence). This CDR3 is 15 amino acids long. Deletions cut 8 bases from V and 0 bases from J, with 16 bases between. In DNA, the CDR3 is TGTGCCAGTCGAAAGGGGGGGGCCCCTAACTATGGCTACACCTTC. Its translation is CASRKGGAPNYGYTF.

V gene TRBV15 combines with J gene TRBJ2-5; TRBD1 agrees at 7 bases. Germline trimming cut 7 bases from V and 1 base from J; bases unmatched to any gene: 3. The CDR3 is 13 amino acids. Germline V gene lookup returns CDR1 LNHNV and CDR2 YYDKDF (reference sequence). The DNA of the CDR3 is TGTGCCACCAAGACAGGGACCCAAGAGACCCAGTACTTC. This codes for CATKTGTQETQYF.

The chain combines TRBV11-2 with TRBJ2-1; 10 bases match TRBD2. V shed 5 bases, J shed 7 bases, and the junction held 8 bases outside the gene matches. Per the germline V gene, CDR1 is SGHAT and CDR2 is FQNNGV. The CDR3 covers 15 residues. CDR3 residues: CASSRWDSGGNEQFF. For the CDR3, the DNA is TGTGCCAGCAGCCGATGGGATAGCGGGGGGAATGAGCAGTTCTTC.

This clone came up a few times. The rearrangement links TRBV5-4 to TRBJ1-1, with TRBD1 identical over 7 bases. V shed 2 bases and J 5 bases; nucleotides not matched to a gene: 3. Germline V gene data show CDR1 as SGHNT and CDR2 as YYREEE (reference sequence). The CDR3 contains 13 residues. The CDR3 DNA reads as TGTGCCAGCAGCTTCCCAGGGGGAACTGAAGCTTTCTTT. As protein: CASSFPGGTEAFF. Full variable domain (missing parts from reference TRBV5-4 and TRBJ1-1): ETGVTQSPTHLIKTRGQQVTLRCSSQSGHNTVSWYQQALGQGPQFIFQYYREEENGRGNFPPRFSGLQFPNYSSELNVNALELDDSALYLCASSFPGGTEAFFGQGTRLTVV.

V usage is TRBV30 and J usage is TRBJ1-1; 7 bases map to TRBD1. With 3 bases clipped from V and 7 bases from J, the junction kept 11 bases outside the gene matches. The CDR3 has 14 amino acids. Germline V gene data show CDR1 as GTSNPN and CDR2 as SVGIG (reference sequence). The CDR3: CAWRPQGVGVEAFF. As DNA, the CDR3 is TGTGCCTGGAGACCCCAGGGGGTAGGGGTTGAAGCTTTCTTT.

The chain links TRBV7-2 to TRBJ2-3; D remains unclear. Germline loops: CDR1 SGHTA, CDR2 FQGNSA. The V end was cut by 1 base, the J end by 0 bases, with 8 bases between. This CDR3 has 15 residues. As DNA, the CDR3 is TGTGCCAGCAGCTTAGATTACAAGAGCACAGATACGCAGTATTTT. This translates into CASSLDYKSTDTQYF.

The chain couples TRBV7-2 to TRBJ2-3; 10 bases line up with TRBD2. Germline V lookup: CDR1 SGHTA, CDR2 FQGNSA. This CDR3 has 15 amino acids. V lost 6 bases to trimming and J lost 4 bases; unmatched junction nucleotides: 7. The CDR3 coding sequence is TGTGCCAGCAGACACGGGACTAGCGATCCAGATACGCAGTATTTT. Encoded protein: CASRHGTSDPDTQYF.

The rearrangement uses TRBV6-5 and TRBJ1-2, with 8 bases matching TRBD1. V lost 4 bases, J lost 6 bases, and 10 bases stayed unmatched. The CDR3 spans 15 residues. Germline CDR1 reads MNHEY; CDR2 reads SVGAGI. The CDR3 coding sequence is TGTGCCAGCAGTTCCCCTTACAGGGGGGCGAATGGCTACACCTTC. Translated: CASSSPYRGANGYTF.

DNA of the CDR3: TGTGCCAGCAGTCCCGCTTCTGTGGCGGGGACCCAGTACTTC. It translates to CASSPASVAGTQYF. The gene calls are TRBV11-1 and TRBJ2-5, with D possibly TRBD2 on 5 matching bases. The CDR3 extends over 14 amino acids. V gave up 6 bases and J gave up 7 bases, with 18 bases separating them. The germline V gene encodes CDR1 SGHAT and CDR2 FQDESV (reference sequence).

The chain employs TRBV7-9 and TRBJ1-1; D gene ambiguous. V was clipped by 1 base and J by 7 bases, with 13 bases between them. The CDR3 covers 14 residues. Per the germline V gene, CDR1 is SEHNR and CDR2 is FQNEAQ (reference sequence). CDR3 sequence reads: CASSLGLSGLEAFF. CDR3 nucleotides: TGTGCCAGCAGCTTAGGCCTCTCAGGACTTGAAGCTTTCTTT.

V is TRBV30 and J is TRBJ2-7; D is possibly TRBD1 (6 bases). The CDR3 spans 15 residues. The V end was cut by 0 bases, the J end by 0 bases, with 12 bases between. Germline V lookup: CDR1 GTSNPN, CDR2 SVGIG (reference sequence). The CDR3 is CAWSVQLGGSYEQYF. The CDR3 DNA follows: TGTGCCTGGAGTGTACAGTTAGGGGGCTCCTACGAGCAGTACTTC.

This sequence joins TRBV7-3 and TRBJ2-1, with 14 bases matching TRBD2. Germline CDR1 reads SGHTA; CDR2 reads FQGTGA. Germline trimming cut 5 bases from V and 13 bases from J; bases unmatched to any gene: 13. The CDR3 consists of 16 residues. The CDR3 loop reads CASSLQPGLAGVQQFF. CDR3 bases: TGTGCCAGCAGCCTACAGCCGGGACTAGCGGGAGTACAACAGTTCTTC.

This clone has a handful of counts. This chain joins TRBV5-4 and TRBJ2-7; TRBD1 might be the D (6 bases). Trimming stripped 3 bases from V and 1 base from J, with 11 bases between. The CDR3 has 14 residues. Germline V gives CDR1 SGHNT, CDR2 YYREEE (reference sequence). The CDR3 DNA reads as TGTGCCAGCAGCTCGCGGACAGATTCCTACGAGCAGTACTTC. Residues: CASSSRTDSYEQYF.

J is TRBJ2-1 and V is TRBV2; D might be TRBD2 (6 bases). Looked up from germline, CDR1 is SNHLY and CDR2 is FYNNEI. The CDR3 runs 14 residues. V lost 6 bases and J 4 bases, leaving 13 bases between the germline ends. Here the CDR3 DNA reads TGTGCCAGCAGAAATAGCGGAAAATACAATGAGCAGTTCTTC. Translation: CASRNSGKYNEQFF.

The J gene is TRBJ2-1, the V gene TRBV30; D is undetermined. The CDR3 sequence is 14 residues long. Germline V gene lookup returns CDR1 GTSNPN and CDR2 SVGIG (reference sequence). The V and J ends lost 3 bases and 10 bases respectively, with 19 bases between them. The chain's CDR3 is CAWRPFSLLREQFF. The CDR3 coding sequence is TGTGCCTGGAGGCCTTTTAGCCTTTTGAGGGAGCAGTTCTTC.

The J gene is TRBJ1-1, the V gene TRBV5-1; tentatively, D is TRBD1 (5 bases). This CDR3 has 14 residues. In germline, CDR1 is SGHRS, CDR2 YFSETQ. V gave up 7 bases and J gave up 4 bases, with 17 bases separating them. DNA of the CDR3: TGCGCCAGCTCCCCTACAGGAGACCTCACTGAAGCTTTCTTT. It is translated as CASSPTGDLTEAFF.

This clone was detected a few times. The rearrangement links TRBV3-1 (or the pseudogene TRBV3-2) to TRBJ2-5, with 7 bases lining up with TRBD1. The CDR3 contains 14 residues. V was pared by 1 base and J by 5 bases, with 4 bases of the junction left unmatched. The germline V gene has CDR1 LGHDT and CDR2 YNNKEL (reference sequence). The CDR3: CASSQGQGRETQYF. CDR3 bases: TGTGCCAGCAGCCAAGGACAGGGAAGGGAGACCCAGTACTTC.